This TCR beta chain was identified during a study of cytomegalovirus exposure and HLA in healthy donors. Study-level results: Whilst most TCR sequences proved rare, a subset of public TCRs occurred across many donors. Later analysis identified a missense DCLRE1C variant that was linked to TCR beta V- and J-gene trimming. CMV antigen specificity of three CMV-associated chains was confirmed in vitro.

A remark on this clone: Antigen: not known.

Though nominally healthy at sampling, donors likely had unrecorded immune exposures. It was with 60 Vbeta and 13 Jbeta primers that the PCR ran. Only in-frame clones appear in the TCRdb table, and some are missing; sequencing was by immunoSEQ multiplex PCR. This table has 150,000 to 200,000 clones, about three quarters appearing once. CDR3 length: 16 amino acids. Germline V gene lookup returns CDR1 SEHNR and CDR2 FQNEAQ (reference sequence). Trimming removed 1 base at V and 1 base at J, with 10 bases between. Source material: PBMCs. V usage is TRBV7-9 and J usage is TRBJ2-2, with D maybe TRBD2 (6 bases). This clonotype originated in a woman in her 40s in good health and CMV-seronegative. In DNA, the CDR3 is TGTGCCAGCAGCTTAGTGAGCGGGCTGAACACCGGGGAGCTGTTTTTT. It encodes CASSLVSGLNTGELFF.